The present T cell receptor (beta chain) was sequenced within a study of blood T cell repertoires in COVID-19. On the study more broadly: The origin of the acute and convalescent COVID-19 samples was the United States, Italy and Spain. The cDNA or gDNA used as material had been derived from T cells, B-cell-depleted T cells, or PBMCs.

This table comes from immunoSEQ multiplex PCR, and its TCRdb copy is limited to in-frame clones, with some not included. This sample has 450,000 to 500,000 clones, with over 75% found just once. CDR1 and CDR2 (germline): LNHDA, SQIVND (reference sequence). V lost 6 bases to trimming and J lost 0 bases; unmatched junction nucleotides: 15. This CDR3 comprises 18 residues. The sequenced sample consisted of peripheral blood. The sequence was collected from a human donor in a cohort sampled during active COVID-19. This chain joins TRBV19 and TRBJ1-1; 8 bases line up with TRBD1. CDR3 amino acids: CASRRSTGTGDMNTEAFF. Written as DNA, the CDR3 is TGTGCCAGTAGGAGATCGACCGGGACAGGAGACATGAACACTGAAGCTTTCTTT. Looking up the rest from reference TRBV19 and TRBJ1-1 gives the full variable domain: DGGITQSPKYLFRKEGQNVTLSCEQNLNHDAMYWYRQDPGQGLRLIYYSQIVNDFQKGDIAEGYSVSREKKESFPLTVTSAQKNPTAFYLCASRRSTGTGDMNTEAFFGQGTRLTVV.